This T cell receptor beta chain is drawn from a study of blood T cells in healthy people across ages. With V trimmed by 6 bases and J by 6 bases, 5 bases remained unmatched. Germline CDR1 is LNHDA and CDR2 is SQIVND (reference sequence). The CDR3 is made up of 15 amino acids. Ranging in age from about 6 to 90, the donors were healthy Caucasian individuals from Russia. A remark on this clonotype: Its specificity is unknown.

The study, taken as a whole, reports: Expanded clonotype changes were possibly confounded by unknown donor CMV status.

Together with a sample-barcoded 5' primer, a J-beta primer mix was included in a second PCR lasting about 7 to 12 cycles. Every cDNA molecule carried a tag from a template-switch adaptor bearing 12 random nucleotides. TCRdb re-derived calls from the 5' RACE reads in MiXCR, one entry per CDR3 protein. The sample lists about 1.1 million distinct CDR3 sequences; 30% to 40% were seen once. This clonotype was sampled from a man between 18 and 29 years old in good health. The chain couples TRBV19 to TRBJ2-1; 13 bases match TRBD2. The sequenced sample was blood. The CDR3 nucleotides read TGTGCCAGTAGGCCACTAGCGGGGGGGGGCAATGAGCAGTTCTTC. Translated: CASRPLAGGGNEQFF.